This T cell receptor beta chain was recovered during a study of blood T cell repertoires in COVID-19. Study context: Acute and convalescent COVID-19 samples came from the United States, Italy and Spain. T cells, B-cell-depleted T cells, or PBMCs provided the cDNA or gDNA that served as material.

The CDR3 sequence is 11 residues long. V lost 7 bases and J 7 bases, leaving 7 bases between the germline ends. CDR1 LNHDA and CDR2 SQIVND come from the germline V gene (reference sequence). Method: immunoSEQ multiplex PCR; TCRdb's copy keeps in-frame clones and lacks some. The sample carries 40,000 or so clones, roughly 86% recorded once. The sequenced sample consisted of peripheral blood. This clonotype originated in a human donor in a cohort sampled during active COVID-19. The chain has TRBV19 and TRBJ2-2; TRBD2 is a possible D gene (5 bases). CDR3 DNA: TGTGCCAGTACGCGGGTCGGGGAGCTGTTTTTT. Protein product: CASTRVGELFF. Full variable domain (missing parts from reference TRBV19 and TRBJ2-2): DGGITQSPKYLFRKEGQNVTLSCEQNLNHDAMYWYRQDPGQGLRLIYYSQIVNDFQKGDIAEGYSVSREKKESFPLTVTSAQKNPTAFYLCASTRVGELFFGEGSRLTVL.